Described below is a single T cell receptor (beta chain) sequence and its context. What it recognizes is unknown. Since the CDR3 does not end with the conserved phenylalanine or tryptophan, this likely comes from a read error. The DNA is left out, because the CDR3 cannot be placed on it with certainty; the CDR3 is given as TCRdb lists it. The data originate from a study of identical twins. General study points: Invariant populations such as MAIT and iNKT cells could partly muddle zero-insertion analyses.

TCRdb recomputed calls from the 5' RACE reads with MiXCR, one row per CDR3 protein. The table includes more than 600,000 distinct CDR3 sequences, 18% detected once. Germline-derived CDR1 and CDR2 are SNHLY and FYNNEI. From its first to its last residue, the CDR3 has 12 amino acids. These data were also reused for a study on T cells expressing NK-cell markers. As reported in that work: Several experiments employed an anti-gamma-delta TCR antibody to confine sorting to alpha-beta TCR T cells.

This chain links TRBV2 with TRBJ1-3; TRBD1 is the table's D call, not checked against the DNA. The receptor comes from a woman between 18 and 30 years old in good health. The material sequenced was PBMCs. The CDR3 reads CASRTGQMGYLV.